The 13 T cell receptor beta chains in this list originate from one sample, sequenced in a study of T cells in localized non-small cell lung cancer. Repertoires were generated with immunoSEQ multiplex PCR, while TCRdb's copy carries only in-frame clones and drops some. The data contain 25,000 to 35,000 clones, about four fifths of them singletons. Specimen: peripheral blood mononuclear cells, collected before any cancer treatment. These receptors were obtained from a man aged 40 to 75 with stage III lung adenocarcinoma.

The genes are TRBV5-1 and TRBJ2-5; 7 bases map to TRBD1. Near its end, the DNA agrees better with TRBJ2-7, so the J call may be wrong. The CDR3 has 12 residues. CDR1 is SGHRS and CDR2 is YFSETQ in the germline V gene. The chain's CDR3 is CASRRDSDEQYF. CDR3 DNA: TGCGCCAGCAGGAGGGACAGTGACGAGCAGTACTTC.

The chain joins TRBV5-1 to TRBJ2-2; D not resolved. The CDR3 runs to 14 residues. The V end lost 2 bases, the J end lost 7 bases, and 12 bases lay between the germline ends. Germline V gives CDR1 SGHRS, CDR2 YFSETQ. The chain's CDR3 is CASSFGNANGELFF. The CDR3 DNA follows: TGCGCCAGCAGCTTCGGTAATGCGAACGGGGAGCTGTTTTTT.

The chain carries TRBV7-9 and TRBJ1-1; 7 bases fit TRBD1. Per germline, CDR1 SEHNR and CDR2 FQNEAQ (reference sequence). Losses at the gene ends were 7 bases for V and 8 bases for J; bases not matched to a gene: 10. This CDR3 has 13 amino acids. The CDR3 DNA reads as TGTGCCAGCACCCTAACGGAGGGGGCCGAAGCTTTCTTT. It codes for CASTLTEGAEAFF.

The CDR3 sequence: CASSKTRNEQFF. Here the CDR3 DNA reads TGCGCCAGCAGTAAGACTAGAAATGAGCAGTTCTTC. J is TRBJ2-1 and V is TRBV5-1; D may be TRBD2 (6 bases). Germline CDR1 reads SGHRS; CDR2 reads YFSETQ. The CDR3 loop spans 12 amino acids. The V end was cut by 5 bases, the J end by 7 bases, with 10 bases between. The full variable domain, completed using reference TRBV5-1 and TRBJ2-1, is KAGVTQTPRYLIKTRGQQVTLSCSPISGHRSVSWYQQTPGQGLQFLFEYFSETQRNKGNFPGRFSGRQFSNSRSEMNVSTLELGDSALYLCASSKTRNEQFFGPGTRLTVL.

J is TRBJ1-4 and V is TRBV6-5; TRBD1 is a possible D gene (6 bases). The CDR3 sequence is 14 residues long. The V gene lost 4 bases and the J gene lost 0 bases, with 6 bases spanning the gap. Germline CDR1 is MNHEY and CDR2 is SVGAGI. CDR3 in amino acids: CASSWTATNEKLFF. CDR3 bases: TGTGCCAGCAGTTGGACAGCAACTAATGAAAAACTGTTTTTT.

The chain carries TRBV2 and TRBJ2-3; D remains ambiguous. V was trimmed by 7 bases and J by 0 bases, leaving 11 bases between them. Germline CDR1 SNHLY, CDR2 FYNNEI. This CDR3 comprises 14 residues. Here the CDR3 reads CASKPAYSTDTQYF. As DNA, the CDR3 is TGTGCCAGCAAGCCAGCTTATAGCACAGATACGCAGTATTTT. Filled out from reference TRBV2 and TRBJ2-3, the complete variable domain reads EPEVTQTPSHQVTQMGQEVILRCVPISNHLYFYWYRQILGQKVEFLVSFYNNEISEKSEIFDDQFSVERPDGSNFTLKIRSTKLEDSAMYFCASKPAYSTDTQYFGPGTRLTVL.

This clone was observed a handful of times. At one end the junction does not follow the germline gene, possibly because of a read error. In DNA, the CDR3 is TGCGCCAGCAGCGAGTTAGCGGGAAGCTACAATGAGCAGTTCTTC. Amino acid sequence: CASSELAGSYNEQFF. V and J are TRBV10-1 and TRBJ2-1; 8 bases are shared with TRBD2. The germline CDR1 and CDR2 sequences are WNHNN and SYGVQD (reference sequence). This CDR3 region has 15 residues.

For this clone: A read error may account for a junction end that differs from germline. The V gene is TRBV7-2, the J gene TRBJ2-4, with D possibly TRBD2 on 6 matching bases. CDR3 length: 16 residues. The germline V gene has CDR1 SGHTA and CDR2 FQGNSA. The CDR3 spells CASSTRTIKGPGIQHF. DNA of the CDR3: TGTGCCAGCAGCACCCGGACTATCAAAGGGCCGGGGATTCAGCACTTC.

The chain joins TRBV5-5 to TRBJ1-3; tentatively, D is TRBD1 (6 bases). CDR1 is SGHKS, CDR2 YYEKEE, per germline (reference sequence). V dropped 2 bases and J dropped 4 bases, with 16 bases sitting between them. The CDR3 consists of 16 residues. The CDR3 sequence: CASSLGQGHRGNTIYF. The CDR3 DNA reads TGTGCCAGCAGCTTAGGTCAGGGGCACCGGGGAAACACCATATATTTT. The variable domain in full, completed from reference TRBV5-5 and TRBJ1-3, reads DAGVTQSPTHLIKTRGQQVTLRCSPISGHKSVSWYQQVLGQGPQFIFQYYEKEERGRGNFPDRFSARQFPNYSSELNVNALLLGDSALYLCASSLGQGHRGNTIYFGEGSWLTVV.

There are a few counts of this clone. The rearrangement links TRBV5-8 to TRBJ1-5; D not resolved. CDR3 length: 14 residues. Germline CDR1 and CDR2: SGHTS and YDEGEE. Trimming took 3 bases from V and 0 from J, leaving 7 bases between them. The CDR3 here is CASSSVGSNQPQHF. CDR3 DNA sequence: TGTGCCAGCAGCTCGGTGGGTAGCAATCAGCCCCAGCATTTT.

The J gene is TRBJ1-2, the V gene TRBV5-1, with a possible D match to TRBD1 (5 bases). Germline V gene data show CDR1 as SGHRS and CDR2 as YFSETQ. Between the trimmed V and J ends, which lost 4 bases and 8 bases, there was a span of 18 bases. CDR3 length equals 14 residues. CDR3 region: CASSAGRSQGGYTF. The CDR3 bases are TGCGCCAGCAGCGCGGGACGGAGCCAAGGGGGCTACACCTTC. Variable domain in full (rest from reference TRBV5-1 and TRBJ1-2): KAGVTQTPRYLIKTRGQQVTLSCSPISGHRSVSWYQQTPGQGLQFLFEYFSETQRNKGNFPGRFSGRQFSNSRSEMNVSTLELGDSALYLCASSAGRSQGGYTFGSGTRLTVV.

The sample holds a few counts of this clone. The chain is built from TRBV4-2 and TRBJ1-3, with unresolved D. Germline loops: CDR1 LGHNA, CDR2 YNFKEQ. The CDR3 is 14 amino acids. V lost 0 bases and J lost 0, with 3 bases in between. The CDR3, as DNA: TGTGCCAGCAGCCAAGATTTCTCTGGAAACACCATATATTTT. Translating gives CASSQDFSGNTIYF.

The chain couples TRBV10-3 to TRBJ2-2; D is perhaps TRBD2 (5 bases). The CDR3 totals 14 residues. Trimming removed 4 bases from V and 3 bases from J, with 9 bases in between. Germline assignment: CDR1 ENHRY and CDR2 SYGVKD. Here the CDR3 reads CAISGEQDTGELFF. The CDR3 DNA reads TGTGCCATCAGTGGGGAGCAGGACACCGGGGAGCTGTTTTTT.